Listed here are 23 T cell receptor beta chains from one sample, sequenced in a study of beta chain features in type 1 diabetes. Antigens of these TCRs are unknown. Expressed TCRB transcripts were sequenced because the isolated RNA had all been reverse transcribed beforehand. Repertoires were generated with immunoSEQ multiplex PCR, while TCRdb's copy carries only in-frame clones and drops some. Seen here are roughly 70,000 clones, around 49% observed once, and the top ten hold 0.55% to 0.8%. Notes on the study in general: TCRB CDR3s from Type 1 diabetes patients were moderately but significantly shorter in all four CD4+ subsets.

Sequencing input: central memory CD4+ T cells from blood. All receptors derive from a young man with type 1 diabetes.

The V and J genes are TRBV29-1 and TRBJ2-1, with 7 bases lining up with TRBD2. With V trimmed by 7 bases and J by 7 bases, 7 bases remained unmatched. Looked up from germline, CDR1 is SQVTM and CDR2 is ANQGSEA. This CDR3 is built from 12 residues. The CDR3 protein is CSAGRGSNEQFF. For the CDR3, the DNA is TGCAGCGCGGGGAGGGGTTCGAATGAGCAGTTCTTC.

The chain is built from TRBV19 and TRBJ2-3; D may be TRBD1 (6 bases). Per germline, CDR1 LNHDA and CDR2 SQIVND (reference sequence). V lost 5 bases and J lost 6, with 9 bases in between. CDR3 length: 12 residues. Written as DNA, the CDR3 is TGTGCCAGTAGTGTCGACAGGGATACGCAGTATTTT. Protein sequence: CASSVDRDTQYF.

This chain joins TRBV4-1 and TRBJ1-1; D gene unclear. The CDR3 loop spans 14 amino acids. Trimming took off 2 bases at V and 3 bases at J, with 10 bases between the two ends. Germline V CDR1 and CDR2: MGHRA, YSYEKL. CDR3 loop: CASSQPKEDTEAFF. CDR3 nucleotides: TGCGCCAGCAGCCAACCCAAGGAGGACACTGAAGCTTTCTTT.

This chain links TRBV19 with TRBJ1-2, with unresolved D. The germline V gene has CDR1 LNHDA and CDR2 SQIVND (reference sequence). V lost 10 bases to trimming and J lost 4 bases, with 16 bases between them. The CDR3 runs 13 residues. The CDR3, as DNA: TGTGCCACCGACAACCGGGGTACCTATGGCTACACCTTC. Its protein product is CATDNRGTYGYTF.

As DNA, the CDR3 is TGTGCTAGTGGTACAGTAAAACAAGAGACCCAGTACTTC. Translation: CASGTVKQETQYF. The rearrangement links TRBV12-5 to TRBJ2-5; D ambiguous. Trimming shortened V by 5 bases and J by 2 bases, and 9 bases separated the two germline ends. This CDR3 has 13 amino acids. Germline lookup yields CDR1 LGHNT and CDR2 FRNRAP. Full variable domain (outside the CDR3, taken from reference TRBV12-5 and TRBJ2-5): DARVTQTPRHKVTEMGQEVTMRCQPILGHNTVFWYRQTMMQGLELLAYFRNRAPLDDSGMPKDRFSAEMPDATLATLKIQPSEPRDSAVYFCASGTVKQETQYFGPGTRLLVL.

The J gene is TRBJ2-7, the V gene TRBV18; 11 nucleotides align to TRBD2. The CDR3 contains 14 residues. From germline, CDR1 is KGHSH and CDR2 LQKENI. Trimming cost V 4 bases and J 5 bases; bases outside gene matches: 4. The CDR3 loop is CASSRLAGSNEQYF. DNA of the CDR3: TGTGCCAGCTCACGACTAGCGGGGTCGAACGAGCAGTACTTC.

The rearrangement joins TRBV7-6 to TRBJ1-1; D ambiguous. V was clipped by 5 bases and J by 3 bases, with 16 bases between them. The CDR3 is 15 residues long. The germline V gene encodes CDR1 SGHVS and CDR2 FNYEAQ. The CDR3 bases are TGTGCCAGCAGCCCGCCGGCCCCAGGTGACACTGAAGCTTTCTTT. It translates to CASSPPAPGDTEAFF. The full variable domain, rest sourced from reference TRBV7-6 and TRBJ1-1, is GAGVSQSPRYKVTKRGQDVALRCDPISGHVSLYWYRQALGQGPEFLTYFNYEAQQDKSGLPNDRFSAERPEGSISTLTIQRTEQRDSAMYRCASSPPAPGDTEAFFGQGTRLTVV.

This rearrangement joins TRBV19 to TRBJ1-1, with TRBD1 identical over 9 bases. The CDR3 runs to 14 residues. Germline V CDR1 and CDR2: LNHDA, SQIVND (reference sequence). The V segment lost 8 bases and the J segment 1 base; nucleotides outside the gene matches: 5. The CDR3 is CASARQGENTEAFF. In DNA form, the CDR3 reads TGTGCCAGTGCGCGACAGGGGGAGAACACTGAAGCTTTCTTT.

V gene TRBV2 combines with J gene TRBJ2-1; 8 bases are a match to TRBD2. The germline CDR1 and CDR2 sequences are SNHLY and FYNNEI. This CDR3 region has 14 residues. J gave up 6 bases and V 3 bases, and 4 bases lay outside the gene matches. The CDR3 sequence: CASSDKTSVNEQFF. CDR3 coding DNA: TGTGCCAGCAGTGACAAGACTAGCGTCAATGAGCAGTTCTTC. Full variable domain (rest looked up from reference TRBV2 and TRBJ2-1): EPEVTQTPSHQVTQMGQEVILRCVPISNHLYFYWYRQILGQKVEFLVSFYNNEISEKSEIFDDQFSVERPDGSNFTLKIRSTKLEDSAMYFCASSDKTSVNEQFFGPGTRLTVL.

This clone was observed once. The chain carries TRBV4-2 and TRBJ2-1, with TRBD2 matching over 8 bases. Looked up from germline, CDR1 is LGHNA and CDR2 is YNFKEQ. The CDR3 totals 16 residues. The V and J ends lost 5 bases and 0 bases, in that order; junction bases with no gene match: 6. For the CDR3, the DNA is TGTGCCAGCAGCGCCCTAGCGGGTGGCTCCTACAATGAGCAGTTCTTC. Its protein is CASSALAGGSYNEQFF.

This clone has only a few counts. V is TRBV6-1 and J is TRBJ2-4; 9 nucleotides align to TRBD1. This CDR3 contains 16 residues. V trimming: 4 bases; J trimming: 8 bases; junction bases outside the gene matches: 12. Germline V CDR1 and CDR2: MNHNS, SASEGT. The CDR3 is CASSGQPGQGQDIQYF. The DNA for the CDR3 is TGTGCCAGCAGTGGGCAGCCGGGACAGGGTCAGGACATTCAGTACTTC.

This chain joins TRBV7-2 and TRBJ2-1, with 10 bases matching TRBD2. This CDR3 is built from 16 residues. The V segment lost 5 bases and the J segment 6 bases; nucleotides outside the gene matches: 10. CDR1 is SGHTA and CDR2 is FQGNSA in the germline V gene. CDR3 coding DNA: TGTGCCAGCAGCAGACGGGGAAGCGGGGGGGCCAATGAGCAGTTCTTC. It yields the protein CASSRRGSGGANEQFF.

The CDR3 region is CASSEYQGSSYNEQFF. In nucleotides, the CDR3 is TGTGCCAGCAGTGAATATCAGGGAAGCTCCTACAATGAGCAGTTCTTC. The V call is TRBV6-1, the J call TRBJ2-1; possible D gene TRBD1, 5 bases. The CDR3 is 16 amino acids. CDR1 is MNHNS and CDR2 is SASEGT in the germline V gene. The germline V and J ends were trimmed by 2 bases and 0 bases, with 11 bases remaining between them.

The rearrangement joins TRBV5-1 to TRBJ2-2; D possibly corresponds to TRBD1 (8 bases). The CDR3 sequence is 15 residues long. V gave up 4 bases and J gave up 5 bases, with 15 bases separating them. The germline CDR1 and CDR2 sequences are SGHRS and YFSETQ. The CDR3 is CASSRTGGGTGELFF. As DNA, the CDR3 is TGCGCCAGCAGCCGAACAGGGGGAGGGACCGGGGAGCTGTTTTTT. Based on the CDR3 plus reference TRBV5-1 and TRBJ2-2, the full variable domain is KAGVTQTPRYLIKTRGQQVTLSCSPISGHRSVSWYQQTPGQGLQFLFEYFSETQRNKGNFPGRFSGRQFSNSRSEMNVSTLELGDSALYLCASSRTGGGTGELFFGEGSRLTVL.

The chain employs TRBV18 and TRBJ1-2; 7 nucleotides match TRBD1. This CDR3 has 13 amino acids. CDR1 is KGHSH, CDR2 LQKENI, per germline. V lost 6 bases and J lost 7; bases outside the gene matches: 8. In nucleotides, the CDR3 is TGTGCCAGCTCCCCCGGGACAGATGCTGGCTACACCTTC. Translation: CASSPGTDAGYTF.

This chain links TRBV7-9 with TRBJ1-5, with a weak D call TRBD1 (5 bases). CDR3 length: 15 amino acids. Germline assignment: CDR1 SEHNR and CDR2 FQNEAQ (reference sequence). Trimming left V 1 base short and J 4 bases short, with 11 bases between. Here the CDR3 reads CASSLGGGENQPQHF. The CDR3 nucleotides read TGTGCCAGCAGCTTAGGGGGCGGCGAGAATCAGCCCCAGCATTTT.

The rearrangement uses TRBV11-2 and TRBJ2-7, with TRBD2 as a possible D gene (5 bases). The CDR3 is 13 amino acids. CDR1 is SGHAT, CDR2 FQNNGV, per germline. Trimming left V 5 bases short and J 2 bases short, with 10 bases between. The CDR3 loop reads CASSRRVAYEQYF. The CDR3 bases are TGTGCCAGCAGCCGGCGGGTGGCCTACGAGCAGTACTTC.

This clone was counted once. The CDR3 coding sequence is TGTGCCAGCAGCCCCAGGGTGGGCACTGAAGCTTTCTTT. It encodes CASSPRVGTEAFF. V is TRBV11-3 and J is TRBJ1-1; a possible D gene is TRBD1 (5 bases). V lost 5 bases to trimming and J lost 4 bases, with 11 bases between them. CDR3 size: 13 residues. Looked up from germline, CDR1 is SGHNT and CDR2 is YENEEA.

V is TRBV6-6 and J is TRBJ1-1; possibly TRBD1 for D (6 bases). The CDR3 is made up of 13 amino acids. V was clipped by 7 bases and J by 1 base, with 10 bases between them. Germline values: CDR1 MNHNY, CDR2 SVGAGI (reference sequence). CDR3 sequence reads: CASKQGWNTEAFF. For the CDR3, the DNA is TGTGCCAGCAAACAGGGCTGGAACACTGAAGCTTTCTTT.

The chain couples TRBV19 to TRBJ1-6; TRBD1 is a possible D gene (5 bases). CDR1 and CDR2 (germline): LNHDA, SQIVND (reference sequence). The CDR3 is 15 residues long. Trimming removed 3 bases from V and 2 bases from J, with 8 bases in between. The CDR3, as DNA: TGTGCCAGTAGTATCGACAGTACCTATAATTCACCCCTCCACTTT. As protein: CASSIDSTYNSPLHF.

V is TRBV6-5 and J is TRBJ2-1, with 11 bases identical to TRBD2. With 0 bases clipped from V and 9 bases from J, the junction kept 7 bases outside the gene matches. CDR1 and CDR2 from the germline V gene are MNHEY and SVGAGI. There are 16 residues in the CDR3. CDR3 protein: CASSYSPSGGTGEQFF. CDR3 DNA sequence: TGTGCCAGCAGTTACTCCCCTAGCGGGGGGACGGGTGAGCAGTTCTTC.

This chain joins TRBV9 and TRBJ2-1, with 13 nucleotides matching TRBD2. After removal of 1 base from V and 6 bases from J, the junction contained 10 bases not matched to a gene. This CDR3 is built from 18 residues. CDR1 and CDR2 (germline): SGDLS, YYNGEE. The CDR3, as DNA: TGTGCCAGCAGCGTAAGGATGGGGGGGACTAGCGGGACCAATGAGCAGTTCTTC. Amino acid sequence: CASSVRMGGTSGTNEQFF.

This chain uses TRBV28 with TRBJ1-5; possible D gene TRBD1, 6 bases. Trimming cost V 1 base and J 0 bases, with 13 bases left between them. The CDR3 loop spans 17 amino acids. CDR1 and CDR2 (germline): MDHEN, SYDVKM. The CDR3: CASSLFRGSYSNQPQHF. In DNA form, the CDR3 reads TGTGCCAGCAGTTTATTCAGGGGCAGTTATAGCAATCAGCCCCAGCATTTT.